These 21 T cell receptor beta chains originate from one sample sequenced in a study of Ad26.COV2.S vaccination and SARS-CoV-2 variants. Treatment reported: some 20 received Ad26.COV2.S at low or high dose, single or two shots; a few received placebo; per-sample allocation not given. Collection of the samples took place on day 63 after the first injection of vaccine or placebo. Assay used: immunoSEQ multiplex PCR; TCRdb lists only in-frame clones, some missing. Among some 290,000 clones listed, around 84% were seen once. Material: peripheral blood, obtained in a trial of Ad26.COV2.S vaccine versus placebo. These receptors were obtained from a person aged 18-65 years who received the Ad26.COV2.S COVID-19 vaccine or a placebo.

The chain combines TRBV7-9 with TRBJ1-1, with D perhaps TRBD1 (5 bases). The CDR3 sequence is 16 residues long. V was clipped by 2 bases and J by 7 bases, with 20 bases between them. Looked up from germline, CDR1 is SEHNR and CDR2 is FQNEAQ (reference sequence). The CDR3 DNA reads TGTGCCAGCAGCTTATCCGTGGTTGGCAGGGCGGTTGAAGCTTTCTTT. Translation gives CASSLSVVGRAVEAFF.

V gene TRBV24-1 combines with J gene TRBJ1-4; D is possibly TRBD1 (5 bases). The germline gives CDR1 KGHDR, CDR2 SFDVKD. V lost 3 bases and J lost 5, with 9 bases in between. The CDR3 loop spans 14 amino acids. The CDR3 bases are TGTGCCACCAGTGATCGGGACCCAAATGAAAAACTGTTTTTT. Protein: CATSDRDPNEKLFF.

This clone was detected only a few times. The V gene is TRBV28, the J gene TRBJ1-2; D ambiguous. This CDR3 has 13 amino acids. Deletions cut 6 bases from V and 4 bases from J, with 12 bases between. Germline V CDR1 and CDR2: MDHEN, SYDVKM. The CDR3 region is CASSLPFTYGYTF. CDR3 in DNA: TGTGCCAGCAGCCTTCCATTCACCTATGGCTACACCTTC.

This clone appeared once. This chain uses TRBV30 with TRBJ1-2; D perhaps matches TRBD1 (6 bases). The CDR3 extends over 13 amino acids. Germline CDR1 GTSNPN, CDR2 SVGIG (reference sequence). Between the trimmed V and J ends, which lost 3 bases and 6 bases, there was a span of 14 bases. CDR3 nucleotides: TGTGCCTGGAGACCAGGGGCGACTGATGGCTACACCTTC. Amino acids: CAWRPGATDGYTF.

The CDR3 is CAWSVLETQYF. The CDR3 DNA is TGTGCCTGGAGTGTACTGGAGACCCAGTACTTC. The chain has TRBV30 and TRBJ2-5; D uncertain. The length of the CDR3 is 11 residues. V was cut by 0 bases and J by 5 bases, with 4 bases left in between. Germline V gene lookup returns CDR1 GTSNPN and CDR2 SVGIG (reference sequence).

The chain recombines TRBV9 with TRBJ2-5; 9 bases align to TRBD2. With 0 bases clipped from V and 5 bases from J, the junction kept 8 bases outside the gene matches. This CDR3 spans 16 amino acids. Germline loops: CDR1 SGDLS, CDR2 YYNGEE. The CDR3 protein is CASSVAPGLAGETQYF. The CDR3 region has the DNA TGTGCCAGCAGCGTAGCTCCGGGACTAGCCGGGGAGACCCAGTACTTC.

V and J are TRBV19 and TRBJ2-2; no reliable D call. With 2 bases removed from V and 2 bases from J, the gap between germline ends came to 3 bases. The CDR3 is 13 residues long. CDR1 and CDR2 from the germline V gene are LNHDA and SQIVND (reference sequence). The CDR3 nucleotides read TGTGCCAGTAGTATAACTAACACCGGGGAGCTGTTTTTT. This encodes CASSITNTGELFF.

This clone was counted once. The chain combines TRBV4-3 with TRBJ1-1; D is ambiguous. V was shortened by 0 bases and J by 7 bases, with 6 bases between the two germline ends. The CDR3 is made up of 12 amino acids. From germline, CDR1 is LGHNA and CDR2 YSLEER. The CDR3 sequence is CASSQDRLEAFF. In nucleotides, the CDR3 is TGCGCCAGCAGCCAAGATCGTCTTGAAGCTTTCTTT.

The table lists this clone with a count of one. The rearrangement uses TRBV18 and TRBJ2-7; D remains unclear. V was clipped by 3 bases and J by 2 bases, with 17 bases between them. CDR1 is KGHSH and CDR2 is LQKENI in the germline V gene. The CDR3 has 16 residues. The CDR3 here is CASSPFSGERTYEQYF. CDR3 bases: TGTGCCAGCTCACCCTTCTCGGGCGAAAGAACCTACGAGCAGTACTTC.

The chain joins TRBV30 to TRBJ1-2; D uncertain. V shed 2 bases and J shed 6 bases, with 10 bases lying between them. Germline values: CDR1 GTSNPN, CDR2 SVGIG (reference sequence). The length of the CDR3 is 12 residues. Here the CDR3 reads CAWSKTPDGYTF. The CDR3 DNA sequence: TGTGCCTGGAGTAAAACCCCCGATGGCTACACCTTC.

This clone was counted a few times. V and J are TRBV6-6 and TRBJ1-2; 8 positions match TRBD1. Looked up from germline, CDR1 is MNHNY and CDR2 is SVGAGI (reference sequence). The CDR3 spans 19 residues. V lost 6 bases, J lost 8 bases, and 26 bases stayed unmatched. CDR3 protein: CASSSIAPGGQGPSEGYTF. The CDR3 DNA is TGTGCCAGCAGCTCTATCGCCCCCGGAGGACAGGGCCCCTCTGAGGGCTACACCTTC.

The chain recombines TRBV6-6 with TRBJ1-1, with 8 nucleotides matching TRBD1. J gave up 1 base and V 5 bases, and 6 bases lay outside the gene matches. This CDR3 comprises 15 residues. CDR1 and CDR2 from the germline V gene are MNHNY and SVGAGI (reference sequence). The CDR3 DNA reads TGTGCCAGCAGTCTACCCGGACAGGGGAACACTGAAGCTTTCTTT. Protein sequence: CASSLPGQGNTEAFF.

The rearrangement joins TRBV6-5 to TRBJ1-1; D not resolved. CDR3 size: 14 residues. The germline CDR1 and CDR2 sequences are MNHEY and SVGAGI. V lost 5 bases and J lost 1, with 11 bases in between. DNA of the CDR3: TGTGCCAGCAGTACCCTCGCCGAGAACACTGAAGCTTTCTTT. Amino acids: CASSTLAENTEAFF.

V gene TRBV25-1 combines with J gene TRBJ2-7; TRBD2 might be the D (6 bases). Trimming removed 4 bases at V and 2 bases at J, with 12 bases between. Germline-derived CDR1 and CDR2 are MGHDK and SYGVNS. The CDR3 covers 14 residues. Here the CDR3 reads CASSAGRRTYEQYF. CDR3 DNA sequence: TGTGCCAGCAGTGCAGGGAGGCGAACCTACGAGCAGTACTTC.

This sequence joins TRBV5-1 and TRBJ1-2; tentatively, D is TRBD1 (6 bases). V lost 4 bases, J lost 2 bases, and 27 bases lay in between. CDR1 is SGHRS and CDR2 is YFSETQ in the germline V gene. The CDR3 covers 19 residues. This CDR3 reads CASSPLRADRREENYGYTF. The CDR3 bases are TGCGCCAGCAGCCCCCTGAGGGCAGACAGGAGGGAAGAAAACTATGGCTACACCTTC.

This clone was observed many times. J is TRBJ1-6 and V is TRBV27, with 7 bases that match TRBD1. CDR1 and CDR2 from the germline V gene are MNHEY and SMNVEV (reference sequence). The CDR3 loop spans 16 amino acids. V shed 4 bases, J shed 7 bases, and the junction held 10 bases outside the gene matches. The CDR3, as DNA: TGTGCCAGCAGTTACGCATCCGGGACAGTAAATTCACCCCTCCACTTT. Its protein product is CASSYASGTVNSPLHF.

The CDR3 loop reads CASSPRRGLAGGGTDTQYF. As DNA, the CDR3 is TGTGCCAGCAGCCCAAGGCGGGGACTAGCGGGGGGTGGCACAGATACGCAGTATTTT. V and J are TRBV11-2 and TRBJ2-3, with 15 bases aligning to TRBD2. V trimming: 5 bases; J trimming: 1 base; junction bases outside the gene matches: 10. The germline V gene encodes CDR1 SGHAT and CDR2 FQNNGV. The CDR3 consists of 19 residues.

V usage is TRBV3-1 (or the pseudogene TRBV3-2) and J usage is TRBJ1-2; maybe TRBD1 (6 bases). This CDR3 has 15 residues. Trimming cost V 0 bases and J 8 bases, with 16 bases left between them. From germline, CDR1 is LGHDT and CDR2 YNNKEL (reference sequence). CDR3 DNA: TGTGCCAGCAGCCAAGATGCCCTACGGACAGCCGGCTACACCTTC. This codes for CASSQDALRTAGYTF.

The chain joins TRBV19 to TRBJ1-1; TRBD1 matches at 7 bases. The CDR3 has 12 residues. Germline V lookup: CDR1 LNHDA, CDR2 SQIVND (reference sequence). The V gene end was trimmed by 5 bases and the J gene end by 7 bases; junction bases not matched to a gene: 4. The CDR3 reads CASSLQGLEAFF. CDR3 DNA: TGTGCCAGTAGTTTACAGGGGCTTGAAGCTTTCTTT.

The chain is built from TRBV4-1 and TRBJ1-1; 9 nucleotides line up with TRBD1. V lost 1 base to trimming and J lost 9 bases; unmatched junction nucleotides: 3. The CDR3 sequence is 13 residues long. The germline gives CDR1 MGHRA, CDR2 YSYEKL. CDR3 sequence reads: CASSQVGQGKAFF. The CDR3 region has the DNA TGCGCCAGCAGCCAAGTGGGACAGGGTAAAGCTTTCTTT.

V and J are TRBV27 and TRBJ1-5, with D perhaps matching TRBD1 (5 bases). From germline, CDR1 is MNHEY and CDR2 SMNVEV (reference sequence). Trimming removed 5 bases from V and 7 bases from J, with 15 bases in between. The CDR3 runs to 14 residues. This CDR3 reads CASSSREGWQPQHF. The DNA of the CDR3 is TGTGCCAGCAGTAGTAGAGAGGGGTGGCAGCCCCAGCATTTT.